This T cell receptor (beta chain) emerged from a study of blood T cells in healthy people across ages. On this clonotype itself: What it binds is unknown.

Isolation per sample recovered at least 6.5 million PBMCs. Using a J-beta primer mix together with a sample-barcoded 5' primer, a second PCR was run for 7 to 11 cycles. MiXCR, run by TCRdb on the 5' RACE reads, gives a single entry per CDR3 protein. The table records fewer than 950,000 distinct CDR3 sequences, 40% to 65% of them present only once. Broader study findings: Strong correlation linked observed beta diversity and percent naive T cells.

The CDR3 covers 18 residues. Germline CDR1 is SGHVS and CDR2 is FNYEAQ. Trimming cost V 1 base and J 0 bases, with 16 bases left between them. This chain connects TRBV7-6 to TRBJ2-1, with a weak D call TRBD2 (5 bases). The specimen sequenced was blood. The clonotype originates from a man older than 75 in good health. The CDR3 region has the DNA TGTGCCAGCAGCTTAGTACGGGGAGAGCCGAGCTCCTACAATGAGCAGTTCTTC. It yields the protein CASSLVRGEPSSYNEQFF. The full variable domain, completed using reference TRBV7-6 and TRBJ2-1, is GAGVSQSPRYKVTKRGQDVALRCDPISGHVSLYWYRQALGQGPEFLTYFNYEAQQDKSGLPNDRFSAERPEGSISTLTIQRTEQRDSAMYRCASSLVRGEPSSYNEQFFGPGTRLTVL.